This paragraph reports one TCR beta chain. Its antigen is not yet known. The input lacks base qualities; no much larger clone sits a single base away. Systemically healthy Caucasian individuals from Russia, about 38 in total and aged about 6 to 95 years, were included as donors. Ten milliliters of peripheral blood were collected from each donor into EDTA-treated Vacutainer tubes. Ficoll-Paque density-gradient centrifugation was used to isolate PBMCs, with at least 6.5 million per sample. Trizol reagent was used to extract total RNA from PBMCs, with at least 6 micrograms per sample. Naive CD45RAhigh/CD27high T cell percentages were measured by flow cytometry on a PBMC aliquot from every donor. This sample stems from a study of blood T cells in healthy people across ages (dated by TCRdb to the mid-2010s). In terms of the full investigation: In model experiments, template switching captured roughly one uniquely barcoded TCR beta cDNA molecule for every two T cells. Using deep sequencing normalized with unique cDNA molecular identifiers, the study measured how TCR beta repertoire diversity changes with age. The donors were divided into four age groups: young (average about 15 years), middle-aged (approximately 42), aged (approximately 62) and long-lived (approximately 74). To avoid experimental bias, donors of different ages were distributed randomly across sequencing lanes. The study analyzed two additional independent replicas of 1 million unique cDNA reads from the same blood draw for two donors, one aged 18 to 29 and one aged 80 or older. Beyond this particular receptor, the publication reports: Observed TCR beta diversity correlated strongly with the percentage of naive T cells measured by flow cytometry. Conclusive comparison of naive and antigen-experienced compartments was prevented by the profiling of bulk unsorted PBMCs. Donor CMV infection status was unknown, potentially confounding age-related changes in expanded clonotypes. Total diversity estimates from one million sequenced T cells were considered lower bounds and underestimates. Compared with the aged group, the long-lived group had more naive CD4+ T cells, fewer expanded clones and increased TCR diversity, suggesting age selection. Observed TCR beta diversity per million T cells fell roughly linearly with age, and a significant reduction was already apparent by age approximately 40.

The method was 5' RACE. The instrument was an Illumina HiSeq 2500. A second 7 to 11 cycle PCR used a sample-barcoded 5' primer and a J-beta primer mix. Each TCR beta cDNA molecule received a unique molecular identifier from a template-switch 5' adaptor carrying 12 random nucleotides. Each sample yielded at least 2.5 million CDR3-containing paired-end reads. All of the RNA was converted into first-strand cDNA using the Mint cDNA synthesis kit, with a TRBC-specific oligonucleotide serving as the primer. Following uracil-DNA glycosylase treatment, a first 18-cycle PCR with universal primers M1SS and BC2_uni_R was performed on all cDNA. The study's processing was this. For normalization, 1 million high-quality reads were randomly selected from each sample, with every read carrying a distinct molecular identifier. Instead of being binned into consensus sequences, reads with shared molecular identifiers were discarded. MiTCR, with a Q25 quality threshold and the strictest error-elimination algorithm, was used for CDR3 identification, clonotype clustering and error correction. A nonparametric unseen species model with Euler transformation was used to estimate a lower bound on total TCR beta diversity. TCRdb reanalyzed the raw reads on its own, using fastp at Q25 for trimming and MiXCR for clone calling, and kept in-frame beta chains. A single entry per CDR3 protein holds the most common genes and DNA from its merged rows. It is TCRdb's table, rather than the study itself, that gives the V and J calls and clone size. The sample contains hundreds of thousands of distinct CDR3 sequences, 22% of them found a single time. The ten largest clones take up 20% to 25% of the sample.

The CDR3 measures 16 amino acids from cysteine to phenylalanine. The entry retains the CDR3 DNA only, 48 bases that are in frame from base 1. The germline V end is reduced by 0 bases and the J end by 5 bases; junction bases left unmatched: 5. CDR1 and CDR2 are drawn from the germline V gene: SGHRS, YFSETQ. The rearranged segments are TRBV5-1 and TRBJ2-3, with 11 junctional bases fitting TRBD2. The sample taken for sequencing was blood. The source of this sequence is a man aged 65 to 85 in good health. The DNA sequence is TGCGCCAGCAGCTTGGGTAGCGGGGGGGCCAAAGATACGCAGTATTTT. The translation is CASSLGSGGAKDTQYF.